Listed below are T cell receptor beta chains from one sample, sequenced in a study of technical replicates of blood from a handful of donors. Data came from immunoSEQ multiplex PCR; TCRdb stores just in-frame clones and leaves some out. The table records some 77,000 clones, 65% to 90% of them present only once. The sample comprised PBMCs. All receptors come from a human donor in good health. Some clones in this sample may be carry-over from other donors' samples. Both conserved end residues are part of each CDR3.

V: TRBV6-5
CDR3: CASSFGTSGIYEQYF

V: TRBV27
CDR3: CASTGQGNSPLHF

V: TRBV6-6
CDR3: CASSYSGADGEQYF

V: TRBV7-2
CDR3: CASSLASDRGNYEQYF

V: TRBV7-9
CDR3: CASTRGEGNYGYTF

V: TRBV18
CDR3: CASSPRVLAGDIQYF

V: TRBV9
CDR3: CASRRDRETKNIQYF

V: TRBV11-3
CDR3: CASSPGGGGVYNEQFF

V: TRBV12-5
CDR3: CASGLSMVAEQFF

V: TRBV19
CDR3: CASSTGPSGANVLTF

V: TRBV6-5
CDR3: CASSGDRGSGNEQFF

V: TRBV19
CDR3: CASSISRSNTGELFF

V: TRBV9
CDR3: CASSAGGLAGVPRSYEQYF

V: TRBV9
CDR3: CASSVQGSSGNTIYF

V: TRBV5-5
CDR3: CASSPFQLAGGYEQYF

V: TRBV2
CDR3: CASSAIRGQAGTRTEAFF

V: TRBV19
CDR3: CASSIGRGGTATNEKLFF

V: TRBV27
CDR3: CASSWGETPYEQYF

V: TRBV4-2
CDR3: CASSLGQAVQETQYF

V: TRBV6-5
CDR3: CASSFTGTVNTEAFF

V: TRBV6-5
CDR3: CASSYSTGPDTQYF

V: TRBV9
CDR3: CASNVTPGQGTSDTQYF

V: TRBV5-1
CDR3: CASSSWGSTEAFF

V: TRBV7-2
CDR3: CASSLQYFGELFF

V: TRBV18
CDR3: CASSPNGMTNTGELFF

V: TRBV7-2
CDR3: CASSHQVGLAVLNEQFF

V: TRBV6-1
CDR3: CASQRGNYGYTF

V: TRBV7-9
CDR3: CASSLGPSAGGGYTF

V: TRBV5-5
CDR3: CASRLGPRETQYF

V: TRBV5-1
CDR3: CASSLDGGGYGYTF

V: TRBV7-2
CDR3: CASSYRLAGDEQYF

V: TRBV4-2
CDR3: CASSQVGDPYIQYF